These 20 T cell receptor beta chains were sequenced from one sample in a study of T cell repertoires in cytomegalovirus infection. One entry per CDR3 protein, called by TCRdb with MiXCR from the reads. The table records about 890,000 distinct CDR3 sequences, about 33% of them present only once. For these TCRs, the target antigens are not known. Material: cultured CD8+ T cells from PBMCs, obtained from culture after CMV antigen stimulation. The origin of the receptors is a human donor in good health (CMV status not recorded). Some clones in this sample may be carry-over from other donors' samples.

V and J are TRBV5-6 and TRBJ2-2, with D maybe TRBD1 (6 bases). CDR1 and CDR2 from the germline V gene are SGHDT and YYEEEE. CDR3 size: 14 residues. Trimming removed 3 bases at V and 6 bases at J, with 12 bases between. The CDR3 reads CASSSPEGAGELFF. In DNA, the CDR3 is TGTGCCAGCAGCTCCCCAGAGGGGGCCGGGGAGCTGTTTTTT.

Turning to this clonotype: A read error may explain this, as a much larger clone is one base away. V is TRBV7-8 and J is TRBJ2-2; 12 positions match TRBD1. Germline-derived CDR1 and CDR2 are SGHVS and FQNEAQ. CDR3 size: 16 residues. The CDR3 coding sequence is TGTCCCAGCAGCAAGACGGGACAGGGGGCCGGCGGGGAGCTGTTTTTT. Protein: CPSSKTGQGAGGELFF.

This clonotype was detected only a few times. The chain couples TRBV7-8 to TRBJ2-3, with D hard to call. V lost 1 base and J lost 2, with 13 bases in between. The CDR3 totals 16 residues. The germline CDR1 and CDR2 sequences are SGHVS and FQNEAQ. CDR3 bases: TGTGCCAGCAGCTTAGGAGGCGCGGTGGCCACAGATACGCAGTATTTT. It encodes CASSLGGAVATDTQYF.

The V call is TRBV20-1, the J call TRBJ2-1; D not certain. Between the trimmed V and J ends, which lost 6 bases and 2 bases, there was a span of 17 bases. This CDR3 has 15 amino acids. Germline values: CDR1 DFQATT, CDR2 SNEGSKA (reference sequence). CDR3 loop: CSAPEWVGTYNEQFF. The CDR3 bases are TGCAGTGCCCCCGAGTGGGTAGGCACCTACAATGAGCAGTTCTTC.

Only a few counts were recorded for this clonotype. The chain recombines TRBV7-2 with TRBJ1-1; no definite D call. Germline CDR1 is SGHTA and CDR2 is FQGNSA. V lost 1 base, J lost 0 bases, and 6 bases lay in between. The CDR3 sequence is 14 residues long. The CDR3 DNA reads TGTGCCAGCAGCTTAGAGTTCCTGAACACTGAAGCTTTCTTT. The encoded protein is CASSLEFLNTEAFF.

The chain has TRBV12-5 and TRBJ2-3; 12 nucleotides match TRBD2. This CDR3 comprises 15 residues. V shed 6 bases, J shed 5 bases, and the junction held 6 bases outside the gene matches. Germline lookup yields CDR1 LGHNT and CDR2 FRNRAP. The CDR3 region is CASGKTSGGQDTQYF. In nucleotides, the CDR3 is TGTGCTAGTGGAAAAACTAGCGGGGGGCAAGATACGCAGTATTTT.

This clonotype showed up just a few times. V usage is TRBV7-9 and J usage is TRBJ1-3; D possibly corresponds to TRBD1 (5 bases). Trimming pared 10 bases from V and 0 bases from J, leaving 13 bases between. The CDR3 sequence is 14 residues long. The germline V gene encodes CDR1 SEHNR and CDR2 FQNEAQ (reference sequence). The CDR3 DNA reads as TGTGCCACGGTGGGGGTCCTCTCTGGAAACACCATATATTTT. Protein sequence: CATVGVLSGNTIYF. Looking up the rest from reference TRBV7-9 and TRBJ1-3 gives the full variable domain: DTGVSQNPRHKITKRGQNVTFRCDPISEHNRLYWYRQTLGQGPEFLTYFQNEAQLEKSRLLSDRFSAERPKGSFSTLEIQRTEQGDSAMYLCATVGVLSGNTIYFGEGSWLTVV.

A single count supports this clonotype. V is TRBV27 and J is TRBJ2-2; D is ambiguous. In germline, CDR1 is MNHEY, CDR2 SMNVEV (reference sequence). Trimming took 3 bases from V and 3 from J, leaving 8 bases between them. The CDR3 totals 14 residues. CDR3 DNA sequence: TGTGCCAGCAGTTTTACAGTTCACACCGGGGAGCTGTTTTTT. Translating it yields CASSFTVHTGELFF.

Points on this clonotype: Germline and junction disagree at one end, which may indicate a read error. The chain uses TRBV7-9 and TRBJ1-2, with D possibly matching TRBD1 (6 bases). This CDR3 has 16 residues. CDR1 is SEHNR and CDR2 is FQNEAQ in the germline V gene (reference sequence). The CDR3 DNA reads as TGTACCAGCAGCCCGGGTGACAGGAGTCCTAACTATGGCTACACCTTC. This sequence encodes CTSSPGDRSPNYGYTF.

This clonotype turned up a few times. The chain employs TRBV6-1 and TRBJ2-4; 11 nucleotides agree with TRBD2. There are 17 residues in the CDR3. The junction had 11 bases not matched to a gene; V was cut back by 1 base and J by 9 bases. Germline values: CDR1 MNHNS, CDR2 SASEGT. The CDR3: CASSEVWVAGGLGIQYF. The DNA of the CDR3 is TGTGCCAGCAGTGAAGTGTGGGTAGCGGGGGGGCTTGGCATTCAGTACTTC.

This rearrangement joins TRBV27 to TRBJ1-2; D is possibly TRBD1 (5 bases). CDR1 is MNHEY and CDR2 is SMNVEV in the germline V gene (reference sequence). The CDR3 is 14 residues long. V lost 8 bases and J 4 bases, leaving 17 bases between the germline ends. This CDR3 is CASVGTDSSYGYTF. The CDR3 bases are TGTGCCAGCGTTGGGACCGACTCTTCCTATGGCTACACCTTC.

The DNA for the CDR3 is TGTGCCAGTACCGCACAGGGATCGAGTACCGTTTACAATGAGCAGTTCTTC. Translated, it gives CASTAQGSSTVYNEQFF. This chain connects TRBV19 to TRBJ2-1; D is perhaps TRBD1 (6 bases). Deletions cut 7 bases from V and 4 bases from J, with 23 bases between. The CDR3 has 17 residues. CDR1 LNHDA and CDR2 SQIVND come from the germline V gene (reference sequence).

The chain's CDR3 is CASSTAGDSNQPQHF. As DNA, the CDR3 is TGTGCCAGCAGTACTGCGGGAGATAGCAATCAGCCCCAGCATTTT. The chain is built from TRBV28 and TRBJ1-5; D is uncertain. The CDR3 is 15 amino acids. CDR1 MDHEN and CDR2 SYDVKM come from the germline V gene. The V end lost 5 bases, the J end lost 0 bases, and 11 bases lay between the germline ends.

V is TRBV28 and J is TRBJ2-3, with D tentatively TRBD2 (7 bases). V lost 1 base to trimming and J lost 6 bases, with 17 bases between them. The CDR3 runs to 16 residues. Per the germline V gene, CDR1 is MDHEN and CDR2 is SYDVKM. This CDR3 reads CASSLSPYGGADTQYF. The CDR3 region has the DNA TGTGCCAGCAGTTTATCCCCTTATGGGGGGGCGGATACGCAGTATTTT. Full variable domain (rest looked up from reference TRBV28 and TRBJ2-3): DVKVTQSSRYLVKRTGEKVFLECVQDMDHENMFWYRQDPGLGLRLIYFSYDVKMKEKGDIPEGYSVSREKKERFSLILESASTNQTSMYLCASSLSPYGGADTQYFGPGTRLTVL.

This clonotype has more than one count but fewer than ten. The chain uses TRBV28 and TRBJ2-1, with D possibly matching TRBD2 (6 bases). Trimming shortened V by 3 bases and J by 4 bases, and 13 bases separated the two germline ends. This CDR3 comprises 15 residues. CDR1 is MDHEN, CDR2 SYDVKM, per germline. The CDR3 loop is CASSLEGLAYNEQFF. The CDR3 nucleotides are TGTGCCAGCAGTTTGGAGGGACTGGCATACAATGAGCAGTTCTTC.

This chain links TRBV7-6 with TRBJ2-7; TRBD2 matches 9 bases. This CDR3 is 14 amino acids long. The V segment lost 2 bases and the J segment 6 bases; nucleotides outside the gene matches: 5. The germline V gene has CDR1 SGHVS and CDR2 FNYEAQ. Here the CDR3 DNA reads TGTGCCAGCAGCTTAAGCGGGGGGCTGGGCGAGCAGTACTTC. Translated, it gives CASSLSGGLGEQYF. Full variable domain (rest looked up from reference TRBV7-6 and TRBJ2-7): GAGVSQSPRYKVTKRGQDVALRCDPISGHVSLYWYRQALGQGPEFLTYFNYEAQQDKSGLPNDRFSAERPEGSISTLTIQRTEQRDSAMYRCASSLSGGLGEQYFGPGTRLTVT.

This clonotype was counted only a few times. The J gene is TRBJ1-1, the V gene TRBV13; D might be TRBD1 (6 bases). Germline loops: CDR1 PRHDT, CDR2 FYEKMQ (reference sequence). Trimming removed 6 bases at V and 6 bases at J, with 14 bases between. The CDR3 is 13 amino acids. The DNA of the CDR3 is TGTGCCAGCAGTCCGGGGGAGGGGGCTGAAGCTTTCTTT. Protein product: CASSPGEGAEAFF.

This clonotype was seen repeatedly, ten times or more. CDR3 loop: CASYLLPTPMNTEAFF. The CDR3 region has the DNA TGTGCCAGCTACCTACTACCCACCCCGATGAACACTGAAGCTTTCTTT. This chain connects TRBV7-9 to TRBJ1-1; no clear D. Germline assignment: CDR1 SEHNR and CDR2 FQNEAQ (reference sequence). V lost 8 bases and J lost 0, with 19 bases in between. The CDR3 length is 16 residues.

This chain's CDR3 is CASSSREGSDTQYF. In DNA form, the CDR3 reads TGTGCCAGCAGTTCTCGAGAGGGATCAGATACGCAGTATTTT. The chain has TRBV11-3 and TRBJ2-3; the D gene is possibly TRBD2 (5 bases). Between the trimmed V and J ends, which lost 6 bases and 4 bases, there was a span of 14 bases. The V gene's germline CDR1 is SGHNT and CDR2 YENEEA. The CDR3 loop spans 14 amino acids. The full variable domain, rest sourced from reference TRBV11-3 and TRBJ2-3, is EAGVVQSPRYKIIEKKQPVAFWCNPISGHNTLYWYLQNLGQGPELLIRYENEEAVDDSQLPKDRFSAERLKGVDSTLKIQPAELGDSAVYLCASSSREGSDTQYFGPGTRLTVL.

This clonotype turned up a few times. The J gene is TRBJ1-5, the V gene TRBV6-6, with 10 bases aligning to TRBD1. With V trimmed by 6 bases and J by 2 bases, 13 bases remained unmatched. This CDR3 is 18 amino acids long. Looked up from germline, CDR1 is MNHNY and CDR2 is SVGAGI (reference sequence). This CDR3 reads CASRDPGQGILGNQPQHF. The CDR3 DNA follows: TGTGCCAGCAGGGATCCGGGACAGGGGATTTTAGGCAATCAGCCCCAGCATTTT.